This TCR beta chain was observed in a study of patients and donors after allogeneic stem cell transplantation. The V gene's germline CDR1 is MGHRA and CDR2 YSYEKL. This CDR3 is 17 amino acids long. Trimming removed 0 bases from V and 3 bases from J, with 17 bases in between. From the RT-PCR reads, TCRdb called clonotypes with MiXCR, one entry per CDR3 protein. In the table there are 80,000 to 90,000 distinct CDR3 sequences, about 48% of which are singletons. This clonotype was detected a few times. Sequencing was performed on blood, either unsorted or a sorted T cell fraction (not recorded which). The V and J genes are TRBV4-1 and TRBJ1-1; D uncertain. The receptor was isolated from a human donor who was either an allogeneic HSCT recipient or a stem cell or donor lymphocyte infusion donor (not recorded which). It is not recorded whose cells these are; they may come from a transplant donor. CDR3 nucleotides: TGCGCCAGCAGCCAAGATTTGGGCAGGATCACGTACACTGAAGCTTTCTTT. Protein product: CASSQDLGRITYTEAFF.